This TCR beta chain emerged from a study of blood T cell repertoires in COVID-19. Study-wide context: T cells, B-cell-depleted T cells, or PBMCs supplied cDNA or gDNA.

The CDR3 spans 12 residues. Germline V lookup: CDR1 SEHNR, CDR2 FQNEAQ (reference sequence). V lost 5 bases and J 10 bases, leaving 9 bases between the germline ends. Only in-frame clones appear in the TCRdb table, and some are missing; sequencing was by immunoSEQ multiplex PCR. This sample carries 450,000 to 600,000 clones, about 85% of them seen once, and the ten largest clones take 0.65% to 0.9%. The age range of participants was about 18 to 90 years, with residence in about two dozen US areas. Which cohort a participant joined came from the clinical history participants gave. Cohort 3 donors were reported recovered after two negative PCRs, clearance, or symptom resolution.

The genes are TRBV7-9 and TRBJ1-6; D is unclear. The material sequenced was PBMCs or T cells enriched from blood (not recorded which). The source is a woman under 30 who had recovered from COVID-19. The CDR3 coding sequence is TGTGCCAGCAGCGACGATAGCTCACCCCTCCACTTT. As protein: CASSDDSSPLHF.